This T cell receptor beta chain was identified during a study of T cell repertoires in cytomegalovirus infection. This clonotype was counted ten times or more. TCRdb passed the reads through MiXCR, listing each CDR3 protein once. Of about 490,000 distinct CDR3 sequences listed, roughly 29% are singletons. This receptor was identified in a human donor in good health (CMV status not recorded). Some clones in this sample may be carry-over from other donors' samples. Material: PBMCs.

The CDR3 here is CASSLDRDRKYEQYF. CDR3 nucleotides: TGTGCCAGCAGCTTAGATCGCGACAGAAAATACGAGCAGTACTTC. The chain is built from TRBV7-9 and TRBJ2-7, with D perhaps matching TRBD1 (5 bases). V lost 1 base, J lost 4 bases, and 14 bases lay in between. Germline V CDR1 and CDR2: SEHNR, FQNEAQ (reference sequence). The CDR3 loop spans 15 amino acids.